This T cell receptor (beta chain) was retrieved from a study of blood T cell repertoires in COVID-19. Turning to the study itself: Sources were T cells, B-cell-depleted T cells, or PBMCs; the material itself was cDNA or gDNA.

The assay was immunoSEQ multiplex PCR, and TCRdb's table has in-frame clones only and misses some. The sample yields 250,000 to 300,000 clones, 83% seen once. J lost 2 bases, V lost 2 bases, and 6 bases had no gene match. The CDR3 has 16 residues. The germline CDR1 and CDR2 sequences are MNHNS and SASEGT. The source is a man aged 55-75 years who had recovered from COVID-19. The chain carries TRBV6-1 and TRBJ2-7; 10 bases align to TRBD1. Material for sequencing was peripheral blood. The CDR3 DNA follows: TGTGCCAGCAGTGAAATGATGGGACAGGGGACCTACGAGCAGTACTTC. Amino acid sequence: CASSEMMGQGTYEQYF.